A single sample gave rise to the 10 T cell receptor beta chains below, sequenced in a study of blood T cell repertoires in COVID-19. Using immunoSEQ multiplex PCR, the repertoire was profiled, and TCRdb retains in-frame clones only, with some absent. The table has tens of thousands of clones, 65% to 90% seen once. Input material: peripheral blood. Receptor source: a man aged 65 to 79 with acute or convalescent COVID-19.

The chain's CDR3 is CASSLGAAGGAYEQYF. DNA of the CDR3: TGTGCCAGCAGCTTAGGAGCGGCGGGAGGCGCCTACGAGCAGTACTTC. V and J are TRBV7-2 and TRBJ2-7, with 8 nucleotides matching TRBD2. The germline V gene encodes CDR1 SGHTA and CDR2 FQGNSA. With 1 base clipped from V and 2 bases from J, the junction kept 7 bases outside the gene matches. This CDR3 has 16 residues.

The chain employs TRBV27 and TRBJ1-2; D perhaps matches TRBD1 (5 bases). From germline, CDR1 is MNHEY and CDR2 SMNVEV (reference sequence). This CDR3 has 11 residues. Between the trimmed V and J ends, which lost 6 bases and 4 bases, there was a span of 6 bases. Written as DNA, the CDR3 is TGTGCCAGCAGGACAGCCTATGGCTACACCTTC. This codes for CASRTAYGYTF.

This chain connects TRBV5-4 to TRBJ2-1; D possibly corresponds to TRBD2 (6 bases). V was cut by 4 bases and J by 3 bases, with 14 bases left in between. The CDR3 is 15 amino acids. Germline V gene lookup returns CDR1 SGHNT and CDR2 YYREEE (reference sequence). CDR3 protein: CASSLDGDFYNEQFF. DNA for the CDR3: TGTGCCAGCAGCCTGGATGGGGACTTCTACAATGAGCAGTTCTTC.

This chain joins TRBV6-5 and TRBJ1-5; 9 positions agree with TRBD1. This CDR3 is 14 amino acids long. Germline V gene lookup returns CDR1 MNHEY and CDR2 SVGAGI. Losses at the gene ends were 7 bases for V and 3 bases for J; bases not matched to a gene: 4. The CDR3 is CASKTGGTNQPQHF. DNA for the CDR3: TGTGCCAGCAAGACAGGGGGAACCAATCAGCCCCAGCATTTT.

The chain is built from TRBV9 and TRBJ2-1, with TRBD2 identical over 7 bases. This CDR3 region has 12 residues. Germline CDR1 and CDR2: SGDLS and YYNGEE. Losses at the gene ends were 1 base for V and 16 bases for J; bases not matched to a gene: 8. The CDR3 DNA follows: TGTGCCAGCAGCGTATCGGGAGGTTTAATTTTCTTC. Translation gives CASSVSGGLIFF.

This chain joins TRBV19 and TRBJ2-3; D possibly corresponds to TRBD1 (5 bases). V lost 6 bases, J lost 0 bases, and 10 bases lay in between. CDR1 is LNHDA, CDR2 SQIVND, per germline (reference sequence). This CDR3 spans 14 amino acids. CDR3 in amino acids: CASSRRASTDTQYF. CDR3 nucleotide sequence: TGTGCCAGTAGCCGCAGGGCTAGCACAGATACGCAGTATTTT. Together with reference TRBV19 and TRBJ2-3, the CDR3 gives the full variable domain: DGGITQSPKYLFRKEGQNVTLSCEQNLNHDAMYWYRQDPGQGLRLIYYSQIVNDFQKGDIAEGYSVSREKKESFPLTVTSAQKNPTAFYLCASSRRASTDTQYFGPGTRLTVL.

CDR3 DNA: TGCGCCACCACCACTGCGGGGGCGAACACTGAAGCTTTCTTT. Amino acid sequence: CATTTAGANTEAFF. The rearrangement uses TRBV5-1 and TRBJ1-1, with D possibly TRBD1 on 6 matching bases. V shed 9 bases and J shed 1 base, with 16 bases lying between them. This CDR3 comprises 14 residues. Germline lookup yields CDR1 SGHRS and CDR2 YFSETQ.

The chain couples TRBV27 to TRBJ2-1; no clear D. This CDR3 contains 13 residues. CDR1 is MNHEY and CDR2 is SMNVEV in the germline V gene (reference sequence). V was shortened by 7 bases and J by 0 bases, with 7 bases between the two germline ends. CDR3 nucleotide sequence: TGTGCCAGCACCCCCAGCTCCTACAATGAGCAGTTCTTC. This sequence encodes CASTPSSYNEQFF.

The chain couples TRBV30 to TRBJ2-3; 9 bases align to TRBD2. Germline values: CDR1 GTSNPN, CDR2 SVGIG (reference sequence). The CDR3 has 13 residues. Germline trimming cut 4 bases from V and 9 bases from J; bases unmatched to any gene: 8. The CDR3 coding sequence is TGTGCCTGGACGGAGCTAGCGGGACCAACGCAGTATTTT. Translating it yields CAWTELAGPTQYF.

The chain uses TRBV18 and TRBJ2-2; TRBD1 agrees at 9 bases. J lost 2 bases, V lost 9 bases, and 7 bases had no gene match. Germline-derived CDR1 and CDR2 are KGHSH and LQKENI. The CDR3 is made up of 15 amino acids. CDR3 amino acids: CASGPGQGNTGELFF. The CDR3 DNA follows: TGTGCCAGTGGCCCGGGACAGGGCAACACCGGGGAGCTGTTTTTT.